This T cell receptor (beta chain) was found in a study of shared clonotypes between healthy human individuals. Study outcomes and limitations: Rarefaction showed sorted-subset sequencing was incomplete despite large depth. Sampling covered blood only; tissue repertoires likely differ.

TCRdb's table, derived via immunoSEQ multiplex PCR, lists solely in-frame clones and lacks some. The sample yields under 750,000 clones, 72% seen once. The germline V and J ends were trimmed by 0 bases and 3 bases, with 14 bases remaining between them. This CDR3 has 16 amino acids. Germline CDR1 reads SGHKS; CDR2 reads YYEKEE (reference sequence). On this clone: No antigen is known for it.

The CD4+ fraction was divided into a CD45RA+ naive subset and a CD45RA-negative memory subset. V and J are TRBV5-5 and TRBJ2-3; D call uncertain. Sequencing was done on a sample of memory CD4+ T cells sorted from blood. Subset indicated: CD45RA-negative fraction. The TCR sequence derives from a woman aged 30 to 39 in good health. Written as DNA, the CDR3 is TGTGCCAGCAGCTTGGGGGCCCTGGACCGGACAGATACGCAGTATTTT. Encoded protein: CASSLGALDRTDTQYF.